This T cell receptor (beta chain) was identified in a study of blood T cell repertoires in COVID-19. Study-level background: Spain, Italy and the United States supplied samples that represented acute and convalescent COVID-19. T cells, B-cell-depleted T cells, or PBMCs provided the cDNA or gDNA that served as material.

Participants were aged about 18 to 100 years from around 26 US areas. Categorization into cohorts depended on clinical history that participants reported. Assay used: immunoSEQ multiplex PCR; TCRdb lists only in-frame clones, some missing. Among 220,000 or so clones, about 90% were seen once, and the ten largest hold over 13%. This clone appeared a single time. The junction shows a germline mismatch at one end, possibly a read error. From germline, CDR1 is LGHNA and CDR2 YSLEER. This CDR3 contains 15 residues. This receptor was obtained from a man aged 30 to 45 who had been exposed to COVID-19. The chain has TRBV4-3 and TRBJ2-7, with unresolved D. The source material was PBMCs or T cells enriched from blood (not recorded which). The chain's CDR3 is CASSQDRRISSEQYF. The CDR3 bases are TGCGCCAGCAGCCAAGATAGGCGGATCTCCTCCGAGCAGTACTTC.